The 15 T cell receptor beta chains reported below all come from one sample, sequenced in a study of blood T cells in healthy people across ages. Then a second PCR, running roughly 7 to 12 cycles, was carried out with a sample-barcoded 5' primer and a J-beta primer mix. TCRdb reprocessed the 5' RACE reads with MiXCR, giving one entry per CDR3 protein. The data contain fewer than 650,000 distinct CDR3 sequences, about 27% of them seen just once; the ten biggest clones take up 3.6%. The sample was also linked to a second study, of T cells of mothers and their children.

The sequencing sample was made of blood. The receptors were sampled from a boy under 10 years old in good health.

This sequence joins TRBV27 and TRBJ2-1; TRBD2 matches 8 bases. V lost 8 bases to trimming and J lost 4 bases; unmatched junction nucleotides: 7. The CDR3 contains 14 residues. CDR1 is MNHEY and CDR2 is SMNVEV in the germline V gene (reference sequence). The DNA of the CDR3 is TGTGCCAGCCAGCGGGGGAGGGGGTACAATGAGCAGTTCTTC. Its protein product is CASQRGRGYNEQFF.

The chain carries TRBV5-1 and TRBJ2-1, with 12 bases matching TRBD2. The end of the DNA fits TRBJ2-5 better, so the J call may be wrong. Germline CDR1 and CDR2: SGHRS and YFSETQ. CDR3 length: 14 residues. CDR3 protein: CASSWTSGAETQYF. The CDR3, as DNA: TGCGCCAGCAGCTGGACTAGCGGGGCAGAGACCCAGTACTTC.

This clonotype turned up a few times. The rearrangement joins TRBV7-9 to TRBJ2-7; a possible D gene is TRBD1 (6 bases). Germline assignment: CDR1 SEHNR and CDR2 FQNEAQ (reference sequence). The CDR3 extends over 13 amino acids. Trimming took 4 bases from V and 2 from J, leaving 9 bases between them. The CDR3 region is CASSSTGPYEQYV. CDR3 DNA: TGTGCCAGCAGCTCGACAGGACCCTACGAGCAGTACGTC.

Only a few counts were recorded for this clonotype. The genes are TRBV6-5 and TRBJ1-2, with D perhaps TRBD1 (5 bases). The CDR3 covers 12 residues. Trimming took off 5 bases at V and 8 bases at J, with 12 bases between the two ends. The germline CDR1 and CDR2 sequences are MNHEY and SVGAGI. The CDR3 region has the DNA TGTGCCAGCAGTCCAAGGGCAGGGGGCTACACCTTC. Its translation is CASSPRAGGYTF.

About this clonotype: One end of the junction is discordant with germline, which a read error may explain. The J gene is TRBJ2-2, the V gene TRBV20-1; weak D call: TRBD2 (6 bases). The CDR3 consists of 13 residues. Germline V gives CDR1 DFQATT, CDR2 SNEGSKA (reference sequence). The CDR3 DNA is TGCAGTGCTAGAGGGAGGGGTACCGGGGAGCCGTTTTTT. Protein product: CSARGRGTGEPFF.

V is TRBV7-9 and J is TRBJ2-7; 8 nucleotides align to TRBD1. Unmatched junction bases numbered 8, after V lost 4 bases and J lost 0 bases. CDR3 length equals 16 residues. Germline V gives CDR1 SEHNR, CDR2 FQNEAQ (reference sequence). The CDR3 DNA is TGTGCCAGCAGCTCCTACAGGGGGAAAAGCTCCTACGAGCAGTACTTC. As protein: CASSSYRGKSSYEQYF.

This clonotype was seen more than once but under ten times. The chain employs TRBV7-9 and TRBJ2-6; the D gene is possibly TRBD1 (5 bases). V dropped 6 bases and J dropped 1 base, with 22 bases sitting between them. The germline gives CDR1 SEHNR, CDR2 FQNEAQ (reference sequence). The CDR3 consists of 19 residues. As DNA, the CDR3 is TGTGCCAGCAGTCTCAATAAAGGACAAGGAACGTCTGGGGCCAACGTCCTGACTTTC. Amino acids: CASSLNKGQGTSGANVLTF.

The chain uses TRBV5-1 and TRBJ1-4; D not certain. Trimming cost V 0 bases and J 4 bases, with 7 bases left between them. The CDR3 runs to 14 residues. The germline V gene encodes CDR1 SGHRS and CDR2 YFSETQ. Here the CDR3 reads CASSLGPNNEKLFF. CDR3 coding DNA: TGCGCCAGCAGCTTGGGACCTAATAATGAAAAACTGTTTTTT.

The rearrangement links TRBV29-1 to TRBJ2-7; 8 nucleotides line up with TRBD2. V was pared by 4 bases and J by 3 bases, with 5 bases of the junction left unmatched. In germline, CDR1 is SQVTM, CDR2 ANQGSEA. CDR3 length: 13 residues. The CDR3 region has the DNA TGCAGCGTTGCTCCCCGGGGGGGCTACGAGCAGTACTTC. This codes for CSVAPRGGYEQYF.

The chain combines TRBV18 with TRBJ2-1; no firm D call. V shed 1 base and J shed 10 bases, with 8 bases lying between them. This CDR3 region has 12 residues. Germline CDR1 is KGHSH and CDR2 is LQKENI. Here the CDR3 reads CASSPRPTEQFF. CDR3 DNA: TGTGCCAGCTCACCACGCCCCACCGAGCAGTTCTTC.

This clonotype showed up just once. The chain links TRBV9 to TRBJ1-2; D possibly corresponds to TRBD1 (5 bases). This CDR3 is 12 amino acids long. Trimming stripped 3 bases from V and 13 bases from J, with 16 bases between. In germline, CDR1 is SGDLS, CDR2 YYNGEE. CDR3 sequence reads: CASSGVQGASTF. As DNA, the CDR3 is TGTGCCAGCAGCGGGGTACAAGGGGCGAGCACCTTC.

The rearrangement uses TRBV24-1 and TRBJ2-3; D is perhaps TRBD1 (7 bases). The CDR3 has 16 amino acids. The V end was cut by 2 bases, the J end by 4 bases, with 15 bases between. Germline values: CDR1 KGHDR, CDR2 SFDVKD. The CDR3 nucleotides read TGTGCCACCAGTGATTCAGGGGGAGGTTTGCCAGATACGCAGTATTTT. Encoded protein: CATSDSGGGLPDTQYF.

Note on this clonotype: Germline and junction disagree at one end, which may indicate a read error. The chain combines TRBV7-9 with TRBJ1-4; no clear D. The CDR3 spans 15 residues. Germline assignment: CDR1 SEHNR and CDR2 FQNEAQ (reference sequence). The CDR3 DNA sequence: TGTGCCAGCAGCTTAGCATTTGGGCAGGAGGGTCGATGGATTTTT. Protein: CASSLAFGQEGRWIF.

This clonotype was detected only a few times. This chain joins TRBV27 and TRBJ2-3; D may be TRBD2 (6 bases). The germline CDR1 and CDR2 sequences are MNHEY and SMNVEV (reference sequence). V shed 6 bases and J shed 2 bases, with 9 bases lying between them. The CDR3 totals 13 residues. The CDR3 region is CASRIADTDTQYF. The CDR3 DNA reads TGTGCCAGCAGAATAGCGGACACAGATACGCAGTATTTT.

Only a few counts were recorded for this clonotype. The chain carries TRBV5-1 and TRBJ2-2, with D uncertain. The germline V and J ends were trimmed by 0 bases and 3 bases, with 9 bases remaining between them. CDR3 size: 15 residues. The germline V gene encodes CDR1 SGHRS and CDR2 YFSETQ. The CDR3 protein is CASSLDGQYTGELFF. The CDR3 nucleotides read TGCGCCAGCAGCTTGGACGGTCAATACACCGGGGAGCTGTTTTTT.